The clone carrying this T cell receptor beta chain was detected ten times or more. Researchers amplified the TCR beta CDR3 regions from RNA transcripts. HTBI primers drove first-round RT-PCR of the TCR CDR3. TCRdb processed the multiplex PCR reads anew with MiXCR; each CDR3 protein has one entry. The sample has about 400,000 distinct CDR3 sequences, roughly an eighth seen once. The sample belongs to a study of T cells in Graves' hyperthyroidism and ophthalmopathy. Germline V gene lookup returns CDR1 MNHNS and CDR2 SASEGT. Trimming took off 2 bases at V and 7 bases at J, with 14 bases between the two ends. CDR3 length: 14 amino acids. The study based diagnoses on clinical symptoms, serum thyroxine and TRAb, thyroid ultrasound and orbital computed tomography. The PBMCs were sourced from fresh peripheral blood (around 9.3 ml).

What was sequenced was blood. The V gene is TRBV6-1, the J gene TRBJ1-2; D not resolved. The TCR comes from a woman younger than 30 with Graves' hyperthyroidism. The DNA of the CDR3 is TGTGCCAGCAGTGAAAGCGGGGTAATTCGTGGCTACACCTTC. This codes for CASSESGVIRGYTF.